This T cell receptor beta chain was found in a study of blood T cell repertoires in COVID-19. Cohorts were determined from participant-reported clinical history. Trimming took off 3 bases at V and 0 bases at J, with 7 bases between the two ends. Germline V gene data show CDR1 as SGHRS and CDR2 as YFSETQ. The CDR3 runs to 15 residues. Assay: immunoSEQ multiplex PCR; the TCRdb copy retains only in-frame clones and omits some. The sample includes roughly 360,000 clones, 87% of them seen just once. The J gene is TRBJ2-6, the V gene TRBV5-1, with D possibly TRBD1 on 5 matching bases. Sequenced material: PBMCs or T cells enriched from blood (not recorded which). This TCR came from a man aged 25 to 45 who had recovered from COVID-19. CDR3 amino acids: CASSYRTSGANVLTF. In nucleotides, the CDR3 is TGCGCCAGCAGCTACAGGACCTCTGGGGCCAACGTCCTGACTTTC.